Reported below is one T cell receptor (beta chain). The antigen remains unidentified. Prepared TCR beta cDNA libraries contained unique molecular identifiers. A population of about 0.95 to 10 million T cells gave rise to 400,000 to 550,000 cDNA molecules. TCRdb passed the PCR reads through MiXCR, listing each CDR3 protein once. Of 600,000 to 750,000 distinct CDR3 sequences detected, 55% to 60% appear once; the ten largest clones hold approximately 10%. Trimming left V 6 bases short and J 2 bases short, with 19 bases between. The CDR3 has 15 residues. From germline, CDR1 is DFQATT and CDR2 SNEGSKA (reference sequence). The sample comes from a study of post-analysis software for immune sequencing data. The study's findings and limits: Comparison of patients with controls showed a handful of TRBV segments more frequent in patients, TRBV5-6, TRBV5-1 and TRBV20-1 among them. Samples from one preparation batch, clustered by F measure, grouped strongly together.

This clonotype originated in a girl aged 2 to 9 with multiple sclerosis. The gene calls are TRBV20-1 and TRBJ1-2; D possibly corresponds to TRBD1 (6 bases). Material for sequencing was blood. CDR3 in amino acids: CSAEGGLQGNYGYTF. The CDR3 DNA reads as TGCAGTGCCGAGGGGGGTTTACAGGGCAACTATGGCTACACCTTC.